Listed here are 31 T cell receptor beta chains from one sample, sequenced in a study of cytotoxic CD8 clonotypes in ibrutinib-treated CLL (dated by TCRdb to the early 2020s). The library came from the immunoSEQ multiplex PCR assay. TCRdb took this table from immuneACCESS and kept in-frame rearrangements with V and J called. Such tables lack part of the clones; where checked against another copy, unresolved V genes explain under half of the gap, and the rest is unexplained. This sample has 150,000 to 200,000 clones in its table, and 55% to 85% of those were observed once. 10% to 15% of the sample is taken by the ten largest. The time point label corresponds to: 20 to 30 months on ibrutinib. The source was PBMCs, collected after 24 months of ibrutinib treatment. The receptors stem from a human donor with chronic lymphocytic leukemia.

In regard to this clone: Other nucleotide sequences from this sample produce the same CDR3. This sequence joins TRBV18 and TRBJ2-5; D not certain. The CDR3 is 11 residues long. CDR1 is KGHSH and CDR2 is LQKENI in the germline V gene. With 1 base removed from V and 3 bases from J, the gap between germline ends came to 0 bases. Here the CDR3 reads CASSPQETQYF. In DNA form, the CDR3 reads TGTGCCAGCTCACCACAAGAGACCCAGTACTTC.

This chain links TRBV19 with TRBJ2-1; tentative D call: TRBD2 (7 bases). Germline V CDR1 and CDR2: LNHDA, SQIVND (reference sequence). This CDR3 spans 17 amino acids. V shed 3 bases and J shed 9 bases, with 24 bases lying between them. CDR3 nucleotides: TGTGCCAGTAGTATTCTCAGGGGTTTTAGGCGGGGGTCTGAGCAGTTCTTC. This translates into CASSILRGFRRGSEQFF.

The chain recombines TRBV6-6 with TRBJ1-1, with a weak D call TRBD1 (6 bases). V shed 5 bases and J shed 8 bases, with 9 bases lying between them. This CDR3 comprises 11 residues. Germline assignment: CDR1 MNHNY and CDR2 SVGAGI (reference sequence). The DNA of the CDR3 is TGTGCCAGCAGTCCCGGGACAGAAGCTTTCTTT. Residues: CASSPGTEAFF.

This chain uses TRBV28 with TRBJ2-2, with D uncertain. Trimming removed 5 bases from V and 6 bases from J, with 7 bases in between. The germline V gene has CDR1 MDHEN and CDR2 SYDVKM. CDR3 size: 12 residues. The CDR3 sequence is CASSQSPGELFF. The DNA for the CDR3 is TGTGCCAGCAGTCAATCGCCCGGGGAGCTGTTTTTT.

The gene calls are TRBV27 and TRBJ1-5; D is unresolved. The CDR3 loop spans 13 amino acids. From germline, CDR1 is MNHEY and CDR2 SMNVEV (reference sequence). V was trimmed by 2 bases and J by 4 bases, leaving 6 bases between them. The CDR3 loop reads CASSLGRNQPQHF. The CDR3 coding sequence is TGTGCCAGCAGTTTAGGCAGAAATCAGCCCCAGCATTTT.

V usage is TRBV4-3 and J usage is TRBJ2-1; D remains ambiguous. This CDR3 has 16 residues. CDR1 is LGHNA, CDR2 YSLEER, per germline. The V end was cut by 0 bases, the J end by 7 bases, with 16 bases between. The CDR3 is CASSQEFYQENNEQFF. Written as DNA, the CDR3 is TGCGCCAGCAGCCAAGAGTTCTACCAGGAGAATAATGAGCAGTTCTTC.

The rearrangement links TRBV16 to TRBJ2-1; D gene ambiguous. In germline, CDR1 is KGHSY, CDR2 FQNENV. The CDR3 has 13 residues. Deletions cut 1 base from V and 8 bases from J, with 9 bases between. This CDR3 is CASSQLRRDEQFF. CDR3 DNA sequence: TGTGCCAGCAGCCAATTACGGCGCGATGAGCAGTTCTTC.

The chain recombines TRBV2 with TRBJ1-1; D remains unclear. This CDR3 has 14 residues. Between the trimmed V and J ends, which lost 5 bases and 0 bases, there was a span of 10 bases. Germline CDR1 is SNHLY and CDR2 is FYNNEI. CDR3 nucleotide sequence: TGTGCCAGCAGTCGGACGTATATGAACACTGAAGCTTTCTTT. Translated: CASSRTYMNTEAFF. The variable domain in full, with the rest retrieved from reference TRBV2 and TRBJ1-1, is EPEVTQTPSHQVTQMGQEVILRCVPISNHLYFYWYRQILGQKVEFLVSFYNNEISEKSEIFDDQFSVERPDGSNFTLKIRSTKLEDSAMYFCASSRTYMNTEAFFGQGTRLTVV.

The V call is TRBV5-4, the J call TRBJ2-2, with D perhaps assigned TRBD1 or TRBD2 (6 bases each). Germline CDR1 and CDR2: SGHNT and YYREEE (reference sequence). V lost 1 base and J lost 5, with 12 bases in between. The CDR3 is 15 amino acids. The CDR3 sequence: CASSLSQGRTGELFF. CDR3 nucleotide sequence: TGTGCCAGCAGCTTGTCCCAGGGGAGGACCGGGGAGCTGTTTTTT.

The rearrangement joins TRBV28 to TRBJ1-2, with 9 bases identical to TRBD1. The CDR3 totals 17 residues. The V and J ends lost 5 bases and 0 bases, in that order; junction bases with no gene match: 10. Germline lookup yields CDR1 MDHEN and CDR2 SYDVKM. The CDR3 bases are TGTGCCAGCAGTACAGACAGGGGGATGATAGCTAACTATGGCTACACCTTC. Translating it yields CASSTDRGMIANYGYTF.

This chain links TRBV9 with TRBJ2-7; either TRBD1 or TRBD2 may supply D (5 bases each). Trimming stripped 4 bases from V and 0 bases from J, with 11 bases between. CDR3 length: 14 residues. Looked up from germline, CDR1 is SGDLS and CDR2 is YYNGEE. In DNA form, the CDR3 reads TGTGCCAGCAGCCCAGAGGGGTTCTCCTACGAGCAGTACTTC. Translated: CASSPEGFSYEQYF.

The chain is built from TRBV5-1 and TRBJ2-3; the D gene is possibly TRBD1 (7 bases). CDR1 SGHRS and CDR2 YFSETQ come from the germline V gene. This CDR3 region has 13 residues. The germline V and J ends were trimmed by 4 bases and 4 bases, with 10 bases remaining between them. In DNA, the CDR3 is TGCGCCAGCAGCGGGGGGACAGCAGATACGCAGTATTTT. Residues: CASSGGTADTQYF. Combining the CDR3 with reference TRBV5-1 and TRBJ2-3 gives the whole variable domain KAGVTQTPRYLIKTRGQQVTLSCSPISGHRSVSWYQQTPGQGLQFLFEYFSETQRNKGNFPGRFSGRQFSNSRSEMNVSTLELGDSALYLCASSGGTADTQYFGPGTRLTVL.

The V call is TRBV19, the J call TRBJ2-5, with D perhaps matching TRBD2 (6 bases). Looked up from germline, CDR1 is LNHDA and CDR2 is SQIVND (reference sequence). This CDR3 spans 17 amino acids. The V end lost 3 bases, the J end lost 5 bases, and 22 bases lay between the germline ends. CDR3 sequence (DNA): TGTGCCAGTAGTATCCTCGGGCTGGAGGGCCTCGATGAGACCCAGTACTTC. Translating gives CASSILGLEGLDETQYF.

The chain couples TRBV6-1 to TRBJ2-7, with 8 bases matching TRBD2. Germline loops: CDR1 MNHNS, CDR2 SASEGT. V gave up 7 bases and J gave up 7 bases; unmatched junction bases: 3. The CDR3 contains 11 residues. CDR3 in amino acids: CASIRGGEQYF. In DNA form, the CDR3 reads TGTGCCAGCATACGCGGGGGGGAGCAGTACTTC.

The chain is built from TRBV7-6 and TRBJ2-3, with 8 bases that match TRBD1. The J segment lost 4 bases and the V segment lost 5 bases, leaving 14 bases of the junction unmatched. This CDR3 spans 17 amino acids. CDR1 and CDR2 (germline): SGHVS, FNYEAQ. The CDR3 nucleotides read TGTGCCAGCAGCCGAGCGGACAGGGAAAGTTTCCCAGATACGCAGTATTTT. Protein: CASSRADRESFPDTQYF.

This chain connects TRBV4-3 to TRBJ2-2; 13 nucleotides line up with TRBD2. J lost 4 bases, V lost 3 bases, and 11 bases had no gene match. The CDR3 contains 19 residues. In germline, CDR1 is LGHNA, CDR2 YSLEER. CDR3 bases: TGCGCCAGCAGCCAGGATCGACTAGCGGGAGGTTTCAGCACCGGGGAGCTGTTTTTT. Its translation: CASSQDRLAGGFSTGELFF.

J is TRBJ2-3 and V is TRBV9, with 13 bases matching TRBD2. The germline V gene encodes CDR1 SGDLS and CDR2 YYNGEE. V lost 4 bases and J lost 3; bases outside the gene matches: 8. The CDR3 contains 17 residues. CDR3 sequence reads: CASSPRTSGRGTDTQYF. In DNA form, the CDR3 reads TGTGCCAGCAGCCCCCGGACTAGCGGGAGAGGGACAGATACGCAGTATTTT.

V is TRBV12-2 and J is TRBJ2-7; the table names TRBD1, a call not compared with the DNA. TRBV12-2 is described as a pseudogene. There are 18 residues in the CDR3. CDR3 in amino acids: CASRLALIALTGEAEQYF. The CDR3 DNA is TGTGCAAGTCGCTTAGCGCTCATTGCTTTGACAGGGGAAGCCGAGCAGTACTTC.

The J gene is TRBJ2-1, the V gene TRBV5-3, with TRBD2 as a possible D gene (6 bases). TRBV5-3 is given ORF status, its function remaining uncertain. Trimming took off 2 bases at V and 9 bases at J, with 15 bases between the two ends. CDR3 length: 14 amino acids. DNA for the CDR3: TGTGCCAGAAGCTTATACGGGAGCGTGGCTGAGCAGTTCTTC. Translating gives CARSLYGSVAEQFF.

This clone showed up just once. The chain joins TRBV29-1 to TRBJ2-5; TRBD2 aligns across 9 bases. The trim removed 7 bases at V and 3 bases at J, leaving 6 bases unmatched. Germline CDR1 reads SQVTM; CDR2 reads ANQGSEA. There are 13 residues in the CDR3. CDR3 region: CSAPGLAEETQYF. DNA for the CDR3: TGCAGCGCACCGGGACTAGCAGAAGAGACCCAGTACTTC.

Here the CDR3 reads CASSLASGRYSNQPQHF. The CDR3 DNA reads as TGTGCCAGCAGCTTAGCTTCAGGACGCTATAGCAATCAGCCCCAGCATTTT. The chain joins TRBV7-8 to TRBJ1-5; D call uncertain. The ends were cut back, 0 bases at V and 0 bases at J, with 12 bases in the middle. Germline V CDR1 and CDR2: SGHVS, FQNEAQ. The CDR3 loop spans 17 amino acids. Based on the CDR3 plus reference TRBV7-8 and TRBJ1-5, the full variable domain is GAGVSQSPRYKVAKRGQDVALRCDPISGHVSLFWYQQALGQGPEFLTYFQNEAQLDKSGLPSDRFFAERPEGSVSTLKIQRTQQEDSAVYLCASSLASGRYSNQPQHFGDGTRLSIL.

V and J are TRBV5-4 and TRBJ2-4; 9 positions agree with TRBD1. Germline CDR1 and CDR2: SGHNT and YYREEE (reference sequence). The CDR3 length is 16 residues. V gave up 3 bases and J gave up 6 bases; unmatched junction bases: 10. CDR3 bases: TGTGCCAGCAGCTCTACCGGGACAGGGCCGTTAAACATTCAGTACTTC. Amino acid sequence: CASSSTGTGPLNIQYF.

This clone has just a few counts. The rearrangement links TRBV28 to TRBJ2-7; TRBD1 agrees at 9 bases. CDR1 and CDR2 (germline): MDHEN, SYDVKM. The CDR3 contains 13 residues. V gave up 5 bases and J gave up 5 bases; unmatched junction bases: 4. CDR3 in DNA: TGTGCCAGCAGTGGGGGACAGGGTAACGAGCAGTACTTC. This sequence encodes CASSGGQGNEQYF.

V gene TRBV6-6 combines with J gene TRBJ2-7, with no clear D. Germline V gene lookup returns CDR1 MNHNY and CDR2 SVGAGI (reference sequence). Trimming stripped 2 bases from V and 0 bases from J, with 14 bases between. The CDR3 runs to 16 residues. In DNA, the CDR3 is TGTGCCAGCAGTTACGTGTCTGGCGGATTCTCCTACGAGCAGTACTTC. Translated: CASSYVSGGFSYEQYF.

This chain joins TRBV9 and TRBJ2-5, with D perhaps TRBD2 (5 bases). From germline, CDR1 is SGDLS and CDR2 YYNGEE. CDR3 length equals 14 residues. Trimming took off 4 bases at V and 5 bases at J, with 15 bases between the two ends. CDR3 residues: CASSQGRRGETQYF. For the CDR3, the DNA is TGTGCCAGCAGCCAAGGAAGGCGCGGGGAGACCCAGTACTTC.

CDR3 sequence (DNA): TGCAGCGTGAAGGGACGTCTCACAGATACGCAGTATTTT. It encodes CSVKGRLTDTQYF. The genes are TRBV29-1 and TRBJ2-3, with D tentatively TRBD1 or TRBD2 (5 bases each). CDR3 size: 13 residues. Per the germline V gene, CDR1 is SQVTM and CDR2 is ANQGSEA. Trimming took 6 bases from V and 2 from J, leaving 12 bases between them.

The genes are TRBV7-8 and TRBJ2-7; no reliable D call. V was clipped by 1 base and J by 3 bases, with 1 base between them. This CDR3 has 11 residues. Germline CDR1 is SGHVS and CDR2 is FQNEAQ. The CDR3 region is CASSLVYEQYF. CDR3 in DNA: TGTGCCAGCAGCTTAGTCTACGAGCAGTACTTC.

The rearrangement uses TRBV7-9 and TRBJ2-7, with a tentative D call TRBD1 (7 bases). Trimming took 5 bases from V and 6 from J, leaving 23 bases between them. Germline CDR1 and CDR2: SEHNR and FQNEAQ (reference sequence). CDR3 size: 16 residues. DNA for the CDR3: TGTGCCAGCAGCAAACGACAGGGAGGATATTATCGCGAGCAGTACTTC. As protein: CASSKRQGGYYREQYF.

The chain combines TRBV15 with TRBJ1-2, with D possibly TRBD1 on 5 matching bases. Germline CDR1 LNHNV, CDR2 YYDKDF (reference sequence). CDR3 size: 18 residues. V dropped 0 bases and J dropped 2 bases, with 19 bases sitting between them. This CDR3 is CATSRDHGPGTVNYGYTF. For the CDR3, the DNA is TGTGCCACCAGCAGAGATCACGGCCCCGGGACGGTGAACTATGGCTACACCTTC.

This sequence joins TRBV4-3 and TRBJ1-1, with TRBD1 as a possible D gene (6 bases). V shed 0 bases and J shed 0 bases, with 11 bases lying between them. Germline CDR1 is LGHNA and CDR2 is YSLEER. The CDR3 spans 16 residues. CDR3 protein: CASSQEPGAMNTEAFF. The CDR3 nucleotides are TGCGCCAGCAGCCAAGAACCAGGGGCCATGAACACTGAAGCTTTCTTT.

A word on this clone: One junction end does not reproduce the germline sequence, and a read error may be involved. This sample also contains other DNA sequences that code for the same CDR3. This chain uses TRBV9 with TRBJ2-5; perhaps TRBD2 as D (6 bases). In germline, CDR1 is SGDLS, CDR2 YYNGEE. The CDR3 sequence is 14 residues long. The CDR3 protein is CASSGVSGGETQYF. CDR3 coding DNA: TGCGCCAGCAGCGGTGTTAGCGGTGGGGAGACCCAGTACTTC.